The present T cell receptor (beta chain) was sequenced within a study of identical twins listed by TCRdb under 2016. As for the study more broadly: TCR alpha and beta repertoires from monozygotic twins, unrelated adults of various ages and cord blood were deep-sequenced to test whether fetal clonotypes persist. To rule out contamination, replicate twin experiments were performed at different times with different library preparation protocols.

General study outcomes and caveats: Because the same donors could not be followed over many years, conclusions were based on cross-sectional statistical analysis. A weaker excess of twin sharing was found in beta out-of-frame sequences because the signal-to-noise ratio was lowered by fewer shared sequences. Invariant T cells such as MAIT and iNKT could partly confound zero-insertion analyses, though diverse VJ usage argued against this for most clonotypes. Compared with coincidental sharing between unrelated individuals, an excess of low generation-probability sequences was observed among out-of-frame TCR alpha sequences shared between twins. Recombination models systematically underestimated out-of-frame TCR alpha sharing in monozygotic twins but agreed with sharing between unrelated individuals. Fewer insertions were carried by abundant cord blood beta clonotypes; a weaker similar trend was observed in young adult naive repertoires, while no such trend was observed in memory repertoires.

Every donor in the study was a healthy Caucasian. Three pairs of female monozygotic twins, all aged 18 to 29 years, made up the twin cohort. CD4+ and CD8+ T cell populations were isolated with positive isolation kits from Invitrogen. To note about this clonotype: Its antigen target is currently unknown. No per-base quality is available; no much larger clone lies one base away.

Receptor amplification or capture employed 5' RACE. Data came from an Illumina HiSeq 2000. A universal primer binding site was introduced by template switching, and a unique molecular identifier was present in the final cDNA, enabling accurate counting of TCR cDNA molecules. Specific primers in the conserved constant-segment region were used to synthesize first-strand cDNA for TCR alpha and beta chains. To control for contamination, every cDNA library carried two barcodes: a SMART-Mk sample barcode plus Illumina barcodes. TruSeq adapter sequences along with Illumina sample barcodes were introduced in two successive PCR steps. TCR alpha and beta cDNA libraries were sequenced on the Illumina HiSeq platform with custom primers. The original methods were these. Unique molecular identifiers were extracted from raw reads with MiGEC, and CDR3 positions were determined with MiXCR. For each individual, recombination models were inferred using an EM algorithm with the repgenHMM and IGoR tools. The analysis of shared clonotypes was done with the tcR package in R, with sharing normalized by the product of cloneset sizes. To study raw recombination without the effects of thymic and clonal selection, out-of-frame nonproductive sequences were analyzed. In-frame beta chains were kept once TCRdb had trimmed the public reads at Q25 with fastp and called clones with MiXCR. Rows are unified per CDR3 protein, each entry keeping the most common DNA and genes. It is TCRdb's table, rather than the study itself, that gives the V and J calls and clone size. The sample yields 460,000 or so distinct CDR3 sequences; approximately 15% were counted once. Clones ranked in the top ten supply 0.5% to 0.65% of the sample.

Deletion took 1 base off V and 5 bases off J, with a span of 11 bases between the germline ends. The CDR3 has 14 amino acids, counting the end cysteine and phenylalanine. The kept DNA is CDR3 alone, 42 bases in frame from the first base. CDR1 and CDR2, per the germline V gene (reference sequence), are LGHDT and YNNKEL. Another study also made use of these data, one on yellow fever vaccine responses in identical twins. Looking at the second paper: According to the authors, in identical twins the way T cells responded to vaccination appeared partly convergent and partly personalized. In identical twins, the study followed T cell clones that responded to the vaccine with precision.

The chain is assembled from TRBV3-1 and TRBJ1-1, with the D gene call left open. The sequence was collected from a young woman in good health. The sample consisted of CD4+ T cells sorted from blood. The CDR3 amino acid sequence is: CASSQAAVGTEAFF. The DNA sequence follows: TGTGCCAGCAGCCAAGCGGCCGTGGGGACTGAAGCTTTCTTT.